A selection of T cell receptor beta chains follows, all from one sample in a study of control samples from healthy donors and cancer patients. Repertoires were generated with immunoSEQ multiplex PCR, while TCRdb's copy carries only in-frame clones and drops some. The repertoire includes over 15,000 clones, roughly 85% of them detected once, and less than 35% sits in the top ten. Sequencing was performed on PBMCs. The receptors here all came from an older man with head and neck cancer. Both conserved end residues are part of each CDR3. The order of the fields is J gene, clone size, V gene, CDR3 protein. Only part of the rows carry a size: once, few, many, or a class if the clone is expanded.

>TRBJ1-2|NA|TRBV7-8
CASSLAAGGPYGYTF
>TRBJ2-1|NA|TRBV7-2
CASSYSGETGNEQFF
>TRBJ2-3|NA|TRBV19
CASSPSGSGADTQYF
>TRBJ1-4|NA|TRBV19
CATSETTNEKLFF
>TRBJ1-2|once|TRBV6-5
CASRRAGSGYTF
>TRBJ1-1|NA|TRBV12-3/TRBV12-4
CASSWPGEAFF
>TRBJ2-2|NA|TRBV19
CASTDLLRQGTGELFF
>TRBJ1-2|NA|TRBV19
CASSDRDRVRGYTF
>TRBJ1-4|NA|TRBV3-1/TRBV3-2
CASSFGVVRNEKLFF
>TRBJ2-7|NA|TRBV24-1
CATSDPGQGSSYEQYF
>TRBJ2-1|NA|TRBV5-6
CASSVGLNYNEQFF
>TRBJ1-2|NA|TRBV5-1
CASSWGEGGYTF
>TRBJ2-1|NA|TRBV12-3/TRBV12-4
CASWGGRSNEQFF
>TRBJ2-1|NA|TRBV24-1
CATSDARVTQDEQFF
>TRBJ2-7|NA|TRBV7-8
CASSLALTPYEQYF
>TRBJ2-3|NA|TRBV27
CASTLEYGRNLDTQYF
>TRBJ2-1|NA|TRBV29-1
CSVGTSGGTPYNEQFF